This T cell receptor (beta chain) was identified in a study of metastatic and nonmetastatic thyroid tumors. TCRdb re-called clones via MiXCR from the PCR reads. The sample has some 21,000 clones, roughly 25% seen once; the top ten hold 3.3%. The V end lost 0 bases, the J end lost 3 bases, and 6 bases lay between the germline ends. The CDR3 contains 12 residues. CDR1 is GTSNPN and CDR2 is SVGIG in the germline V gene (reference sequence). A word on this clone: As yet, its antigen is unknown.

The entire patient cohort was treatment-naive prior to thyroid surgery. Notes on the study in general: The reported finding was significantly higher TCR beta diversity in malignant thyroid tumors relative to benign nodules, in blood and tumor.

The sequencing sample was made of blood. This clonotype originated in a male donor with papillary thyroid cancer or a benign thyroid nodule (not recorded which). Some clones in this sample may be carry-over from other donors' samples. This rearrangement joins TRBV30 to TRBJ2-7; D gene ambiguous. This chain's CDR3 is CAWSVLHYEQYF. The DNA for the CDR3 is TGTGCCTGGAGTGTACTCCACTACGAGCAGTACTTC. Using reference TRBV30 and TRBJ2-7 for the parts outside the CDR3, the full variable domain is SQTIHQWPATLVQPVGSPLSLECTVEGTSNPNLYWYRQAAGRGLQLLFYSVGIGQISSEVPQNLSASRPQDRQFILSSKKLLLSDSGFYLCAWSVLHYEQYFGPGTRLTVT.